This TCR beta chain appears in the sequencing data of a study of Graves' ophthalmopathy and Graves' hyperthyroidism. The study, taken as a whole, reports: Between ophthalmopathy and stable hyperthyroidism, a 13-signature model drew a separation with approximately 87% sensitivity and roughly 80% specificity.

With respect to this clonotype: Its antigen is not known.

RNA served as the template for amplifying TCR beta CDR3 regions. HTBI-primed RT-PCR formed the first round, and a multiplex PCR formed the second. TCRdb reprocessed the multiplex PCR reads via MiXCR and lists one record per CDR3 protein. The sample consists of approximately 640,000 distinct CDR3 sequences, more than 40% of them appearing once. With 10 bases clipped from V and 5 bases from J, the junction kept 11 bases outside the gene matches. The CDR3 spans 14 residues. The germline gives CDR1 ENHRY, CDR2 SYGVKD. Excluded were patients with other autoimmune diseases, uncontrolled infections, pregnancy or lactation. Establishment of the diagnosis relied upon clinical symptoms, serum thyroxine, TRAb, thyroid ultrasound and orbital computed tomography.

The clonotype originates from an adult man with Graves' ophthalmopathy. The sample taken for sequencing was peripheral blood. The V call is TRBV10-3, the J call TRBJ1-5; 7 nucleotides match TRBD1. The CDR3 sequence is CASSHSGTDQPQHF. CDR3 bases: TGTGCCAGCAGCCACTCCGGGACAGATCAGCCCCAGCATTTT.